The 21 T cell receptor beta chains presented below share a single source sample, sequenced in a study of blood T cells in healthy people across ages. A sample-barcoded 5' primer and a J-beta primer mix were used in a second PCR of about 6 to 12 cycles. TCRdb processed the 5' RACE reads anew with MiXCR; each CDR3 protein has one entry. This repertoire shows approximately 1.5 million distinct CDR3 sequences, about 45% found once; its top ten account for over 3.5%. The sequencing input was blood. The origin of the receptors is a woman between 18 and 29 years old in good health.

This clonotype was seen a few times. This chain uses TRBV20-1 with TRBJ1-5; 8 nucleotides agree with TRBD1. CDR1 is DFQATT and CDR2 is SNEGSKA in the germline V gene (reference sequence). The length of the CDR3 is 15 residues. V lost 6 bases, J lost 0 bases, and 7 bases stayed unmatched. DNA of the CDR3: TGCAGTGCCCGACAGGGGACCTATAGCAATCAGCCCCAGCATTTT. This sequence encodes CSARQGTYSNQPQHF.

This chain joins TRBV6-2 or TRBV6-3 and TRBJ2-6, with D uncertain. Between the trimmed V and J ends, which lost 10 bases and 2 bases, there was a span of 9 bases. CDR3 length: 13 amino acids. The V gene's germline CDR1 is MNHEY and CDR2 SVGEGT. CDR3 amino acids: CATTLPGANVLTF. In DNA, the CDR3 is TGTGCCACCACGCTGCCTGGGGCCAACGTCCTGACTTTC.

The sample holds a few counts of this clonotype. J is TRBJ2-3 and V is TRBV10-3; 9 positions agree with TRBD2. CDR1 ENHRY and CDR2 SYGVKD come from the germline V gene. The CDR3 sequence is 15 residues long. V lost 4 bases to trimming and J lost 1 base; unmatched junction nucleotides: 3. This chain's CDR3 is CAISAWTSGTDTQYF. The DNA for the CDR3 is TGTGCCATCAGTGCTTGGACTAGCGGCACAGATACGCAGTATTTT.

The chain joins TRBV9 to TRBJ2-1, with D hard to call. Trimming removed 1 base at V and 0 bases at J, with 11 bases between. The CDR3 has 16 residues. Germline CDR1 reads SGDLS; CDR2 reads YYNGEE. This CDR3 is CASSVFAVSSYNEQFF. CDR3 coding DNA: TGTGCCAGCAGCGTATTCGCGGTGAGCTCCTACAATGAGCAGTTCTTC. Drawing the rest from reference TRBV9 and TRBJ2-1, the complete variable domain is DSGVTQTPKHLITATGQRVTLRCSPRSGDLSVYWYQQSLDQGLQFLIQYYNGEERAKGNILERFSAQQFPDLHSELNLSSLELGDSALYFCASSVFAVSSYNEQFFGPGTRLTVL.

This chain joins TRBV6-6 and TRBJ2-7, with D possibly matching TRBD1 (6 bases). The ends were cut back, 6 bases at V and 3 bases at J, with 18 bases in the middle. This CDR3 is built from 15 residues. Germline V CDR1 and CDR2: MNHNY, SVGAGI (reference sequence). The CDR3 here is CASRDGQKPGYEQYF. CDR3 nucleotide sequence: TGTGCCAGCAGGGACGGACAGAAACCGGGCTACGAGCAGTACTTC.

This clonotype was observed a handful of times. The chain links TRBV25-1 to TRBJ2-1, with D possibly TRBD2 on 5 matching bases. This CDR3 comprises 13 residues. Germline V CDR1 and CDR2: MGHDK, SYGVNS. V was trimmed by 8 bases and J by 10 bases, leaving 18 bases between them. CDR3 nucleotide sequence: TGTGCCAGCGGTTTGGCTTTATTAGCGGAGCAGTTCTTC. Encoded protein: CASGLALLAEQFF.

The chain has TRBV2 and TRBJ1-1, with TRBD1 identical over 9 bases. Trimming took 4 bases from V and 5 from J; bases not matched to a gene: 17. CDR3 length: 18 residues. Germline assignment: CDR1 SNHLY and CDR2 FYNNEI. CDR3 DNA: TGTGCCAGCAGTGGGAGTCACAGGGGGCGCTTCTCTTTGACTGAAGCTTTCTTT. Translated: CASSGSHRGRFSLTEAFF.

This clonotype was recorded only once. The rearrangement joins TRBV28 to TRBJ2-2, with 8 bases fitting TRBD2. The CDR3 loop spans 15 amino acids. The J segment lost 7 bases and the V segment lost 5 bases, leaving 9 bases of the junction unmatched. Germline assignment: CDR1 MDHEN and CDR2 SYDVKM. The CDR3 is CASSTSGAKVGELFF. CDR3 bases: TGTGCCAGCAGTACTAGCGGAGCAAAGGTCGGGGAGCTGTTTTTT.

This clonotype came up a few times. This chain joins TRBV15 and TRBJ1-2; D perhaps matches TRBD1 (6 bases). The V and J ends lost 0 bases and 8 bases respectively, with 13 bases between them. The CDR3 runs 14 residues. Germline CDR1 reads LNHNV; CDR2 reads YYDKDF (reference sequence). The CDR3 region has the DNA TGTGCCACCAGCAGAGACTACAGGGAACGGGGCTACACCTTC. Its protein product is CATSRDYRERGYTF.

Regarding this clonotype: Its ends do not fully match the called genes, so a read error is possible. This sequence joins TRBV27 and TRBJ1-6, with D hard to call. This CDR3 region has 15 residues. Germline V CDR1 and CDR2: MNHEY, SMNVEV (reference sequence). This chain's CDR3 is CACSLAWAVNSPLHF. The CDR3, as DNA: TGTGCCTGCAGTTTAGCTTGGGCCGTAAACTCACCCCTCCACTTT.

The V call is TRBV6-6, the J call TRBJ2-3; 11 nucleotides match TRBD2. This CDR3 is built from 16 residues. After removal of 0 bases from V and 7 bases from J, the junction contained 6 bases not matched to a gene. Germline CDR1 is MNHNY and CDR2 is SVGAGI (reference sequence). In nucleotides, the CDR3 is TGTGCCAGCAGTTACTCAGGGCTAGCGGGGGGAAATACGCAGTATTTT. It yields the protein CASSYSGLAGGNTQYF.

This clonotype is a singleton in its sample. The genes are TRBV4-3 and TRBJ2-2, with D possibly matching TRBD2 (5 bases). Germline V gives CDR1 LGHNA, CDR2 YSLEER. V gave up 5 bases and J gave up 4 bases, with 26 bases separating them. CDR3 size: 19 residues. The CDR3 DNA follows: TGCGCCAGCAGCGAAAGTGCGTCCCTCTCTGCGGGTTTCACCGGGGAGCTGTTTTTT. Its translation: CASSESASLSAGFTGELFF.

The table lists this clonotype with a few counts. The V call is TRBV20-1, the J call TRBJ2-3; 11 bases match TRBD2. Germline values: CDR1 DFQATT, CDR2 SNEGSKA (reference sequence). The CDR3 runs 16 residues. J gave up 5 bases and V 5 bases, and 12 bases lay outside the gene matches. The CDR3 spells CSAETTRTSGQDTQYF. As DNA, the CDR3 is TGCAGTGCTGAAACCACTAGGACTAGCGGGCAAGATACGCAGTATTTT.

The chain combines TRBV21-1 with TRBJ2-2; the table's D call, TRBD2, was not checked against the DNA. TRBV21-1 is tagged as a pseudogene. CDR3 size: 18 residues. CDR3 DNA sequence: TGTGCCAGCAGCCCCGTCCTAGCGGGAGATGGGGGCACCGGGGAGCTGTTTTTT. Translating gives CASSPVLAGDGGTGELFF.

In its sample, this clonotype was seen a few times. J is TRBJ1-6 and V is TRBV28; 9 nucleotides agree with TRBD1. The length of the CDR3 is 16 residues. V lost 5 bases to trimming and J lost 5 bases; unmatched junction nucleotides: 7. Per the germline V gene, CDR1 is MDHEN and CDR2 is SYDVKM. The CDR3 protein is CASSGWRTGDNSPLHF. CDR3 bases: TGTGCCAGCAGTGGCTGGCGGACAGGGGATAATTCACCCCTCCACTTT.

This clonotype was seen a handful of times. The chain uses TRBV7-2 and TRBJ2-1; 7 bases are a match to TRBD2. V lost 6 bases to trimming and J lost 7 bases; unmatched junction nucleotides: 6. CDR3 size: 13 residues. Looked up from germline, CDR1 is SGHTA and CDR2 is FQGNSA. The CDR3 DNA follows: TGTGCCAGCAGAGCTCTAGCGGTAAATGAGCAGTTCTTC. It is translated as CASRALAVNEQFF.

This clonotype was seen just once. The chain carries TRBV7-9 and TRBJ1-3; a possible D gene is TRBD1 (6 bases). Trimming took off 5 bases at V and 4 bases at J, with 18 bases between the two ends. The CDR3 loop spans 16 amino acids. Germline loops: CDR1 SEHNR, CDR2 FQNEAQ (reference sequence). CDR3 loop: CASSAEIAGAGNTIYF. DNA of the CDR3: TGTGCCAGCAGCGCCGAAATTGCAGGGGCCGGAAACACCATATATTTT.

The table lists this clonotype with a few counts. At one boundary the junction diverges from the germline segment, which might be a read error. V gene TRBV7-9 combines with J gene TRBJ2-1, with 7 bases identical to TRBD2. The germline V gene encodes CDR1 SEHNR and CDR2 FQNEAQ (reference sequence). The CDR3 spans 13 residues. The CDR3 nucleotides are TGTGCCAGCCAAAGCGGGGCCTACAATGAGAAGTTCTTC. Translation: CASQSGAYNEKFF. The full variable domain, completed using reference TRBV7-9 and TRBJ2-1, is DTGVSQNPRHKITKRGQNVTFRCDPISEHNRLYWYRQTLGQGPEFLTYFQNEAQLEKSRLLSDRFSAERPKGSFSTLEIQRTEQGDSAMYLCASQSGAYNEKFFGPGTRLTVL.

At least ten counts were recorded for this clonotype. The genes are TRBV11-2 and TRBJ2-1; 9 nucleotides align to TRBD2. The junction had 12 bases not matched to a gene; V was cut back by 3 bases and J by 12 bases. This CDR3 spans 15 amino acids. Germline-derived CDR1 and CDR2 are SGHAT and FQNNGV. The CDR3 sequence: CASSFAGGTRVGQFF. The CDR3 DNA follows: TGTGCCAGCAGCTTCGCGGGGGGGACTCGGGTAGGGCAGTTCTTC.

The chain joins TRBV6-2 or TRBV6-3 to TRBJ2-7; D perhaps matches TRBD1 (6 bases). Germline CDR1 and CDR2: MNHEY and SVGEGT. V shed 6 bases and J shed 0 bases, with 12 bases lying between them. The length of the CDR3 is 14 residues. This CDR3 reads CASSKTGVSYEQYF. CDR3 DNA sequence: TGTGCCAGCAGCAAGACAGGAGTCTCCTACGAGCAGTACTTC.

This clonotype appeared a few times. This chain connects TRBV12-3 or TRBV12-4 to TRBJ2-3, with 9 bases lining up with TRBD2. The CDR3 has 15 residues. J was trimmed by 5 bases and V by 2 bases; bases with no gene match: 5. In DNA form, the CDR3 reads TGTGCCAGCAGTTTAAGGGCTAGCGGGAAAGATACGCAGTATTTT. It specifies CASSLRASGKDTQYF.